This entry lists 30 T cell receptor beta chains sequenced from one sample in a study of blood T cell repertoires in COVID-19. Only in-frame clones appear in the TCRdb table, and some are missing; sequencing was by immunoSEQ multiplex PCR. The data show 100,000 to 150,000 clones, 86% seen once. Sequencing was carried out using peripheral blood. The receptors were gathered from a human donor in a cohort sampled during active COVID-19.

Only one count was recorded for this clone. The CDR3 nucleotides are TGTGCCACCAGCAGAGGGACAGGGGGATCCTACGAGCAGTACTTC. Translation: CATSRGTGGSYEQYF. The chain recombines TRBV15 with TRBJ2-7; 10 bases map to TRBD1. CDR1 LNHNV and CDR2 YYDKDF come from the germline V gene (reference sequence). The CDR3 runs 15 residues. Unmatched junction bases numbered 1, after V lost 1 base and J lost 1 base. Full variable domain (outside the CDR3, taken from reference TRBV15 and TRBJ2-7): DAMVIQNPRYQVTQFGKPVTLSCSQTLNHNVMYWYQQKSSQAPKLLFHYYDKDFNNEADTPDNFQSRRPNTSFCFLDIRSPGLGDTAMYLCATSRGTGGSYEQYFGPGTRLTVT.

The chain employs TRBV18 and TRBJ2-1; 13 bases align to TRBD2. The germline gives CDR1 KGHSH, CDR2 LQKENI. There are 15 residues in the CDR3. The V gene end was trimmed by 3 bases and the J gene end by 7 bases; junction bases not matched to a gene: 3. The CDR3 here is CASSPGLAGSNEQFF. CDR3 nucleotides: TGTGCCAGCTCACCGGGACTAGCGGGAAGTAATGAGCAGTTCTTC.

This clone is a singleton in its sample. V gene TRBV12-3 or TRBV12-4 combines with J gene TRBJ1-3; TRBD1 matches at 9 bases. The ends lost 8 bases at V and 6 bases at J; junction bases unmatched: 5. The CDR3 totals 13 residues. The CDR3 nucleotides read TGTGCCAGCGGTCGACAGGGGGAAAACACCATATATTTT. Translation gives CASGRQGENTIYF.

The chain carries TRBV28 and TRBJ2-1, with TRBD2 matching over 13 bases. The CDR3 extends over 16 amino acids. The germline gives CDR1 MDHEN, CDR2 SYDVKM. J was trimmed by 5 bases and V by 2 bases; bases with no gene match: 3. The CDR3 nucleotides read TGTGCCAGCAGTTTAAGGGGACTAGCGGGGCACAATGAGCAGTTCTTC. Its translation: CASSLRGLAGHNEQFF.

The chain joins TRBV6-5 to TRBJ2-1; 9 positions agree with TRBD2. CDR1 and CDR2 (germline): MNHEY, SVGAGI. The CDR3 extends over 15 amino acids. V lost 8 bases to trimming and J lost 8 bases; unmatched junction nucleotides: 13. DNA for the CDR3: TGTGCCAGCTCCCCTAGCGGGAATATTTTAGATGAGCAGTTCTTC. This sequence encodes CASSPSGNILDEQFF.

The CDR3 bases are TGCGCCAGCAGCTTAAGACAGGGGGGCATCTACGAGCAGTACTTC. It translates to CASSLRQGGIYEQYF. The V and J genes are TRBV5-1 and TRBJ2-7, with 9 bases fitting TRBD1. The germline V gene encodes CDR1 SGHRS and CDR2 YFSETQ. After removal of 2 bases from V and 3 bases from J, the junction contained 6 bases not matched to a gene. This CDR3 is 15 amino acids long.

In nucleotides, the CDR3 is TGTGCCAGCAGCAAAGTTGCGGGTGGGACTAGCAGGTTAGATACGCAGTATTTT. This codes for CASSKVAGGTSRLDTQYF. The chain is built from TRBV5-6 and TRBJ2-3, with 9 bases fitting TRBD2. The CDR3 has 18 amino acids. CDR1 is SGHDT, CDR2 YYEEEE, per germline. V shed 4 bases and J 5 bases; nucleotides not matched to a gene: 17. The full variable domain, with the rest looked up from reference TRBV5-6 and TRBJ2-3, is DAGVTQSPTHLIKTRGQQVTLRCSPKSGHDTVSWYQQALGQGPQFIFQYYEEEERQRGNFPDRFSGHQFPNYSSELNVNALLLGDSALYLCASSKVAGGTSRLDTQYFGPGTRLTVL.

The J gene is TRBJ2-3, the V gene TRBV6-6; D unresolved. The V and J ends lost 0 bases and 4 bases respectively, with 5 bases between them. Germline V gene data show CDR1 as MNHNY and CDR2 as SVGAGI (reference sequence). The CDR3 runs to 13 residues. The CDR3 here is CASSYSRPDTQYF. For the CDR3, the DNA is TGTGCCAGCAGTTACTCTCGTCCAGATACGCAGTATTTT.

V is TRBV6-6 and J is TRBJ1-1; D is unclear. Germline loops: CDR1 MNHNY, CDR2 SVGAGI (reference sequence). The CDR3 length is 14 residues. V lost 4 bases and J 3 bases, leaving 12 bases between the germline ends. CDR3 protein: CASSSGLEHTEAFF. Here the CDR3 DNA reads TGTGCCAGCAGTTCCGGTTTAGAGCACACTGAAGCTTTCTTT.

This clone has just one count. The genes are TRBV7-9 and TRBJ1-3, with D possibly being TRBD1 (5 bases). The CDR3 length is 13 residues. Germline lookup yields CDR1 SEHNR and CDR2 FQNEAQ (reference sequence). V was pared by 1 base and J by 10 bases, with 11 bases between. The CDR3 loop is CASSLETAGTIYF. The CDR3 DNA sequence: TGTGCCAGCAGCTTAGAGACAGCGGGGACCATATATTTT. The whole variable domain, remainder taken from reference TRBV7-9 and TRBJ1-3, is DTGVSQNPRHKITKRGQNVTFRCDPISEHNRLYWYRQTLGQGPEFLTYFQNEAQLEKSRLLSDRFSAERPKGSFSTLEIQRTEQGDSAMYLCASSLETAGTIYFGEGSWLTVV.

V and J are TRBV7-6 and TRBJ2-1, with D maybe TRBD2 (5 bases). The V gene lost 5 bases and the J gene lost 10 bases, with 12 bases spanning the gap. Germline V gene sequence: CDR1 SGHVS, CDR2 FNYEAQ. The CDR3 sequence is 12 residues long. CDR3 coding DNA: TGTGCCAGCAGCCCCTCCCAGCGGGAGCAGTTCTTC. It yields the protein CASSPSQREQFF. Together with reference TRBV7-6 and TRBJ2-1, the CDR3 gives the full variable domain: GAGVSQSPRYKVTKRGQDVALRCDPISGHVSLYWYRQALGQGPEFLTYFNYEAQQDKSGLPNDRFSAERPEGSISTLTIQRTEQRDSAMYRCASSPSQREQFFGPGTRLTVL.

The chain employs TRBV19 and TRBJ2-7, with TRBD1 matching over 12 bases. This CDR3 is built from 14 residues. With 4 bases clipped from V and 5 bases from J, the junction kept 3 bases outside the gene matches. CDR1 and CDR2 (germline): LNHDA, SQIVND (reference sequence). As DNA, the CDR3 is TGTGCCAGTAGTACCGGGACAGGGGGCAACGAGCAGTACTTC. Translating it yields CASSTGTGGNEQYF.

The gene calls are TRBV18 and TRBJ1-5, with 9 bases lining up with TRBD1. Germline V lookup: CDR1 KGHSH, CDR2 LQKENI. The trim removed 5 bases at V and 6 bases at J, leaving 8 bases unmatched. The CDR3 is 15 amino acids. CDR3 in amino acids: CASSSGQGRIQPQHF. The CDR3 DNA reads TGTGCCAGCTCATCGGGACAGGGCCGTATTCAGCCCCAGCATTTT.

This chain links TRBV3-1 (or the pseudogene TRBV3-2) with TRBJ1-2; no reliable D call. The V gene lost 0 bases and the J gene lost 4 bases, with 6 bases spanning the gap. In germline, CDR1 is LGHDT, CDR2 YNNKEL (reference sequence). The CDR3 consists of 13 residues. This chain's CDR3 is CASSQDSTYGYTF. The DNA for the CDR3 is TGTGCCAGCAGCCAAGACAGTACCTATGGCTACACCTTC.

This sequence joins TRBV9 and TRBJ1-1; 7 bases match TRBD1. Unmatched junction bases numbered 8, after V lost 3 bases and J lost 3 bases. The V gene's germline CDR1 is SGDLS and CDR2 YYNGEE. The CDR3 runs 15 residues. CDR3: CASSDQQGWDTEAFF. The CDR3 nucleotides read TGTGCCAGCAGCGACCAACAGGGGTGGGACACTGAAGCTTTCTTT.

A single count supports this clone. The CDR3 loop reads CASSRDRIYEQYF. The CDR3 DNA reads as TGTGCCAGCAGCCGGGACAGGATCTACGAGCAGTACTTC. This chain connects TRBV6-2 or TRBV6-3 to TRBJ2-7, with 8 bases that match TRBD1. J was trimmed by 3 bases and V by 6 bases; bases with no gene match: 4. Germline CDR1 MNHEY, CDR2 SVGEGT. The CDR3 spans 13 residues.

CDR3 in DNA: TGTGCCAGCAGCCAAGGCCGCGGGAGGGCCTATTACAATGAGCAGTTCTTC. Translating it yields CASSQGRGRAYYNEQFF. This rearrangement joins TRBV14 to TRBJ2-1; 9 bases align to TRBD2. The length of the CDR3 is 17 residues. Trimming at V came to 1 base and at J to 4 bases, leaving 8 bases not matched to a gene. CDR1 SGHDN and CDR2 FVKESK come from the germline V gene.

CDR3 nucleotide sequence: TGTGCCTGGAGCGGGGGATTAGCCCTTAAGGAGGATGAGCAGTTCTTC. Translated, it gives CAWSGGLALKEDEQFF. V usage is TRBV30 and J usage is TRBJ2-1; D is perhaps TRBD2 (6 bases). Looked up from germline, CDR1 is GTSNPN and CDR2 is SVGIG (reference sequence). Trimming shortened V by 3 bases and J by 8 bases, and 23 bases separated the two germline ends. The length of the CDR3 is 16 residues.

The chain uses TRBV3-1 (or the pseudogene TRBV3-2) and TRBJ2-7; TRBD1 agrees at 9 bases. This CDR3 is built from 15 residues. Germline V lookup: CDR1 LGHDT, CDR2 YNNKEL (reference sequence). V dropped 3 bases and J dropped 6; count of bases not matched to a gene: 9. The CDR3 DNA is TGTGCCAGCAGCCATGATTGGGACAGGGAGGGCGAGCAGTACTTC. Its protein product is CASSHDWDREGEQYF.

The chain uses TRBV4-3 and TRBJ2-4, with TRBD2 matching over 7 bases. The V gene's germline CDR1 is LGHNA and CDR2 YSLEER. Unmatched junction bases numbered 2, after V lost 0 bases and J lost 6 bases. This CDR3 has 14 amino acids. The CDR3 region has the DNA TGCGCCAGCAGCCAAGATTGGGAGGGAAACATTCAGTACTTC. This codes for CASSQDWEGNIQYF.

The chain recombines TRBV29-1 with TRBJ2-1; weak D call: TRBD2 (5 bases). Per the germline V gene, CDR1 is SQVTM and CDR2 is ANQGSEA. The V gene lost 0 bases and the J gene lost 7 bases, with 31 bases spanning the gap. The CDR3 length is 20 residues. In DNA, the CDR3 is TGCAGCGTTGAAGATTATCCTTACCCGGGCCTCGAGGGCCTTACAAATGAGCAGTTCTTC. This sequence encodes CSVEDYPYPGLEGLTNEQFF.

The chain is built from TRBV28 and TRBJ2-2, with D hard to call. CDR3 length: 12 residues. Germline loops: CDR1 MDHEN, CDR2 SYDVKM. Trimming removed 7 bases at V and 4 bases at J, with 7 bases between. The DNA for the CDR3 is TGTGCCAGCAATCTACTCACCGGGGAGCTGTTTTTT. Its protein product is CASNLLTGELFF.

The CDR3 DNA follows: TGTGCCAGCAGTTTAGCCCCTGATTTGGCCCACAATGAGCAGTTCTTC. Amino acid sequence: CASSLAPDLAHNEQFF. This chain uses TRBV27 with TRBJ2-1, with unresolved D. CDR1 and CDR2 from the germline V gene are MNHEY and SMNVEV (reference sequence). CDR3 length: 16 residues. V lost 2 bases and J lost 5, with 16 bases in between.

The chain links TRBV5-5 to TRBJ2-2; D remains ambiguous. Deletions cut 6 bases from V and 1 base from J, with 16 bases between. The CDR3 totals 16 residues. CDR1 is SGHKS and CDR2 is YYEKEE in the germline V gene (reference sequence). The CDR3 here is CASTRLGVENTGELFF. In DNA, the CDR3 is TGTGCCAGCACTCGGTTGGGCGTCGAGAACACCGGGGAGCTGTTTTTT.

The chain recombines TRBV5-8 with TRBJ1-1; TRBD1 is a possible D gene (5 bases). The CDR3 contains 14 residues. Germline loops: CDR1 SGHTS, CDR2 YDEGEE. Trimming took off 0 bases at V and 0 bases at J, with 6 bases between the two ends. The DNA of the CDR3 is TGTGCCAGCAGCTTGGCAGGGATGAACACTGAAGCTTTCTTT. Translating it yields CASSLAGMNTEAFF.

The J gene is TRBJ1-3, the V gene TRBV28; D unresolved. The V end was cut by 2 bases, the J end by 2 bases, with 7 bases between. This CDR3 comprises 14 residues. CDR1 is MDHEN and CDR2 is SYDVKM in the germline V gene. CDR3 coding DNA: TGTGCCAGCAGTTTAGGTGGAGCTGGAAACACCATATATTTT. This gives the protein CASSLGGAGNTIYF.

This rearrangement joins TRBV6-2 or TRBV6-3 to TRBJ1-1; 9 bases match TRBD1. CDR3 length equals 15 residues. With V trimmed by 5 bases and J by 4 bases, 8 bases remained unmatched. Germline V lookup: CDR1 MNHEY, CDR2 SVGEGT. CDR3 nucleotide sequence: TGTGCCAGCAGTGGCCCGGGACAGGGAGTCACTGAAGCTTTCTTT. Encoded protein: CASSGPGQGVTEAFF.

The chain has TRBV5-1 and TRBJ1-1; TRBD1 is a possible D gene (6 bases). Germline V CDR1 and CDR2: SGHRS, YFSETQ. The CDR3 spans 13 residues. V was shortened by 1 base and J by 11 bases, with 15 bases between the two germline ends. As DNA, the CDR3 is TGCGCCAGCAGCTTGACCTCACAGGGAGTCGCTTTCTTT. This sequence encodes CASSLTSQGVAFF.

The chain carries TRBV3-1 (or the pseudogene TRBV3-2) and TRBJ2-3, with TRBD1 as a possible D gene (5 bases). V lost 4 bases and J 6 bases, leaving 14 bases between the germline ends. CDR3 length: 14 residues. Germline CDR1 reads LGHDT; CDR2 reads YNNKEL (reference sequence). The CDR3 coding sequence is TGTGCCAGCAGCCCAGCTGGGGCGCCGGATACGCAGTATTTT. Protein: CASSPAGAPDTQYF.

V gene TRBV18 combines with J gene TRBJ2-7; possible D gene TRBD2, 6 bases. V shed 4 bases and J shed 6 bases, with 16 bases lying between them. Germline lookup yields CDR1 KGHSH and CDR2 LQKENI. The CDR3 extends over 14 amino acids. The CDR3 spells CASSRAGEAGEQYF. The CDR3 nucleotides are TGTGCCAGCTCACGCGCCGGGGAGGCAGGCGAGCAGTACTTC.